This TCR beta chain was captured by sequencing in a study of response to subunit inactivated influenza vaccine. Study-level results: Authors suggested each seasonal flu vaccination may recruit only limited numbers of new T cells.

About this clonotype itself: The antigen is unknown.

TCRdb ran MiXCR on the RT-PCR reads and lists one entry per CDR3 protein. This table has hundreds of thousands of distinct CDR3 sequences, around 15% appearing once. CDR1 is SEHNR, CDR2 FQNEAQ, per germline (reference sequence). The ends were cut back, 5 bases at V and 7 bases at J, with 14 bases in the middle. The CDR3 consists of 13 residues. This sequence joins TRBV7-9 and TRBJ1-1; the D gene is possibly TRBD1 (6 bases). This specimen consisted of PBMCs from blood, obtained 14 days before vaccination. The sequence derives from a man aged 50 to 60 who received an inactivated influenza vaccine. The CDR3 spells CASSPPRGVEAFF. CDR3 in DNA: TGTGCCAGCAGCCCCCCGAGGGGGGTTGAAGCTTTCTTT.